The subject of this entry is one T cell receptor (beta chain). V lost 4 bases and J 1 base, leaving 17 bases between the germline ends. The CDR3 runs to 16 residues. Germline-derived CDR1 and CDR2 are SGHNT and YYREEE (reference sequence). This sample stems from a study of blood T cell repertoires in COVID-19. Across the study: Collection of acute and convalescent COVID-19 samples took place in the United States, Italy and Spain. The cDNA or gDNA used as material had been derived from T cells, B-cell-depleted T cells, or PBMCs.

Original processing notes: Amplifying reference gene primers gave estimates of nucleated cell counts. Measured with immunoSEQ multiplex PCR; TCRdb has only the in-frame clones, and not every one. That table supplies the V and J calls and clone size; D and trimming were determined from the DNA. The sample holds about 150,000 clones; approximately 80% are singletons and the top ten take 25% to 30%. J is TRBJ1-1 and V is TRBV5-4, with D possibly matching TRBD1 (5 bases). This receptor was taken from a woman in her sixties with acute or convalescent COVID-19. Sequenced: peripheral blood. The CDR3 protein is CASSPRRDRANTEAFF. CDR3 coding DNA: TGTGCCAGCAGCCCCAGGAGAGACAGAGCGAACACTGAAGCTTTCTTT.